This paragraph covers one T cell receptor beta chain sequence. Its antigen is not known. Trimming removed 5 bases from V and 1 base from J; junction bases left unmatched: 7. From germline, CDR1 is SGHAT and CDR2 FQNNGV. There are 15 residues in the CDR3. These data come from a study of beta chain features in type 1 diabetes. Study information: Examination spanned approximately 110 million sorted cells from all samples. Study observations and caveats: Patients with type 1 diabetes carried fewer insertions and had more deletions at their VDJ junctions. Possible PCR preference for shorter templates applied equally to patients and controls.

The authors reverse transcribed all of the isolated RNA, so sequencing captured expressed TCRB transcripts. Millions of reads were obtained on average from naive, central memory and regulatory T cell samples. Some clones are missing from TCRdb's copy, which holds only in-frame ones; the method was immunoSEQ multiplex PCR. The table includes 130,000 to 150,000 clones, about 10% detected once. V and J are TRBV11-2 and TRBJ1-2, with 7 nucleotides matching TRBD1. This sequence originates from a man younger than 30 in good health. Specimen: naive CD4+ T cells from blood. CDR3 sequence reads: CASSPGTANNYGYTF. CDR3 DNA sequence: TGTGCCAGCAGCCCCGGGACAGCTAATAACTATGGCTACACCTTC.